One T cell receptor (beta chain) is described in this entry. This sample is part of a study of blood T cell repertoires in COVID-19. About the research overall: Acute and convalescent COVID-19 specimens originated in the United States, Italy and Spain.

Per the study methods: How many nucleated cells were present was estimated from reference gene primer amplification. This table comes from immunoSEQ multiplex PCR, and its TCRdb copy is limited to in-frame clones, with some not included. Clone size and the V and J calls come from that table; the DNA yielded D and trimming. This table has fewer than 150,000 clones, 85% to 90% appearing once. The CDR3 contains 15 residues. Trimming cost V 3 bases and J 3 bases; bases outside gene matches: 6. CDR1 is PRHDT and CDR2 is FYEKMQ in the germline V gene (reference sequence). The chain has TRBV13 and TRBJ1-1; TRBD1 matches 8 bases. The receptor's source is a woman between 65 and 79 years old with acute or convalescent COVID-19. Sample: peripheral blood. For the CDR3, the DNA is TGTGCCAGCAGCTTCCCAGGGGGCGGGGACACTGAAGCTTTCTTT. Protein product: CASSFPGGGDTEAFF.